One and the same sample provided the 30 T cell receptor beta chains below, sequenced in a study of shared clonotypes between healthy human individuals (dated by TCRdb to 2020 to 2022). Receptor libraries were prepared by the immunoSEQ multiplex PCR assay. Here the immuneACCESS table is served through TCRdb, limited to in-frame sequences with V and J called. Missing clones are a known gap in these copies; in checked studies unresolved V genes cover under half, and the rest lacks a known reason. Here the sample has about 2 million clones; roughly 94% occur a single time. 0.1% to 0.15% of the sample is in the top ten clones. The sample consisted of naive CD4+ T cells sorted from blood. Reading the label with the study, this specimen's cell subset or site is: CD45RA+ positively selected. All receptors derive from a young man in good health.

The rearrangement uses TRBV6-5 and TRBJ1-1, with D unresolved. The CDR3 is made up of 14 amino acids. V lost 4 bases, J lost 0 bases, and 9 bases lay in between. Per the germline V gene, CDR1 is MNHEY and CDR2 is SVGAGI. The CDR3 bases are TGTGCCAGCAGTTTTCAGGTAATGAACACTGAAGCTTTCTTT. Its translation: CASSFQVMNTEAFF.

The sample holds one count of this clone. The rearrangement uses TRBV10-3 and TRBJ1-2; tentative D call: TRBD1 (5 bases). The CDR3 sequence is 14 residues long. Trimming left V 3 bases short and J 5 bases short, with 13 bases between. Germline loops: CDR1 ENHRY, CDR2 SYGVKD. The CDR3 is CAISDSGTGYGYTF. As DNA, the CDR3 is TGTGCCATCAGTGATTCCGGGACGGGTTATGGCTACACCTTC.

The rearrangement joins TRBV6-1 to TRBJ2-3; D gene uncertain. The CDR3 totals 12 residues. Looked up from germline, CDR1 is MNHNS and CDR2 is SASEGT. Between the trimmed V and J ends, which lost 10 bases and 6 bases, there was a span of 14 bases. The CDR3 spells CANPTGLDTQYF. For the CDR3, the DNA is TGTGCCAACCCTACGGGTCTGGATACGCAGTATTTT.

The J gene is TRBJ1-1, the V gene TRBV30; unclear D gene. The germline V gene has CDR1 GTSNPN and CDR2 SVGIG (reference sequence). The CDR3 consists of 15 residues. The V and J ends lost 0 bases and 1 base respectively, with 12 bases between them. The CDR3 nucleotides read TGTGCCTGGAGTGTAAGTAGATCGAAGAACACTGAAGCTTTCTTT. It translates to CAWSVSRSKNTEAFF.

The chain recombines TRBV5-1 with TRBJ1-4; D gene ambiguous. The length of the CDR3 is 15 residues. V was clipped by 1 base and J by 4 bases, with 11 bases between them. The germline V gene has CDR1 SGHRS and CDR2 YFSETQ. The CDR3 sequence: CASSLLPGYNEKLFF. The CDR3 DNA reads TGCGCCAGCAGCTTGTTGCCAGGTTATAATGAAAAACTGTTTTTT.

The chain couples TRBV4-1 to TRBJ2-2; D is uncertain. The CDR3 is 16 residues long. Germline loops: CDR1 MGHRA, CDR2 YSYEKL. V dropped 1 base and J dropped 0 bases, with 9 bases sitting between them. CDR3 sequence (DNA): TGCGCCAGCAGCCAAGCGAGACAACCGAACACCGGGGAGCTGTTTTTT. It is translated as CASSQARQPNTGELFF.

The chain recombines TRBV6-5 with TRBJ1-6; a possible D gene is TRBD1 (5 bases). Per germline, CDR1 MNHEY and CDR2 SVGAGI. Trimming left V 2 bases short and J 0 bases short, with 8 bases between. This CDR3 is built from 16 residues. The CDR3 DNA is TGTGCCAGCAGTTACGGGGCTACCTCCTATAATTCACCCCTCCACTTT. Protein product: CASSYGATSYNSPLHF.

Remarks on this clone: Compared with germline, one end of the junction differs, possibly owing to a read error. This chain links TRBV7-7 with TRBJ2-5, with D perhaps TRBD1 (7 bases). The CDR3 is 15 amino acids. Germline CDR1 is SSHAT and CDR2 is FNYEAQ (reference sequence). CDR3 region: CASSPRRGQLETQYF. The CDR3 bases are TGTGCTAGCAGCCCCAGGAGGGGACAGTTAGAGACCCAGTACTTC.

In the case of this clone: In the same sample, other DNA sequences code for this CDR3. This chain uses TRBV19 with TRBJ1-5; D gene uncertain. The CDR3 contains 14 residues. Trimming pared 3 bases from V and 3 bases from J, leaving 9 bases between. Germline values: CDR1 LNHDA, CDR2 SQIVND (reference sequence). The CDR3 here is CASSITGSNQPQHF. CDR3 DNA: TGTGCCAGTAGTATTACGGGGTCCAATCAGCCCCAGCATTTT.

The chain is built from TRBV5-4 and TRBJ2-2, with a possible D match to TRBD2 (7 bases). This CDR3 has 16 amino acids. The V end was cut by 0 bases, the J end by 6 bases, with 15 bases between. CDR1 and CDR2 (germline): SGHNT, YYREEE (reference sequence). CDR3 sequence (DNA): TGTGCCAGCAGCTTGGGGATTGGGCGGGGGCCCGGGGAGCTGTTTTTT. Residues: CASSLGIGRGPGELFF. The variable domain in full, with the rest retrieved from reference TRBV5-4 and TRBJ2-2, is ETGVTQSPTHLIKTRGQQVTLRCSSQSGHNTVSWYQQALGQGPQFIFQYYREEENGRGNFPPRFSGLQFPNYSSELNVNALELDDSALYLCASSLGIGRGPGELFFGEGSRLTVL.

The chain carries TRBV5-4 and TRBJ2-1; TRBD1 matches 8 bases. CDR1 and CDR2 (germline): SGHNT, YYREEE (reference sequence). Losses at the gene ends were 4 bases for V and 4 bases for J; bases not matched to a gene: 7. CDR3 length equals 15 residues. CDR3 nucleotides: TGTGCCAGCAGCCACTGGGGACAGGCGTACAATGAGCAGTTCTTC. It is translated as CASSHWGQAYNEQFF.

V usage is TRBV10-3 and J usage is TRBJ2-5, with D possibly being TRBD2 (5 bases). The V end lost 2 bases, the J end lost 5 bases, and 18 bases lay between the germline ends. Germline V lookup: CDR1 ENHRY, CDR2 SYGVKD. The CDR3 is 16 amino acids. CDR3 region: CAISEPTLVGGETQYF. In DNA, the CDR3 is TGTGCCATCAGTGAGCCGACGCTAGTGGGCGGGGAGACCCAGTACTTC.

Notes on this clone: Other DNA sequences of this sample code for an identical CDR3. The chain combines TRBV6-5 with TRBJ2-1; 8 positions match TRBD2. Per germline, CDR1 MNHEY and CDR2 SVGAGI. V lost 4 bases, J lost 0 bases, and 2 bases stayed unmatched. CDR3 length equals 15 residues. CDR3: CASSSSGSSYNEQFF. The DNA of the CDR3 is TGTGCCAGCAGTTCCAGCGGGAGCTCCTACAATGAGCAGTTCTTC.

This clone has more than one count but fewer than ten. J is TRBJ2-1 and V is TRBV4-3, with D unclear. V was pared by 0 bases and J by 6 bases, with 0 bases between. The length of the CDR3 is 11 residues. The germline gives CDR1 LGHNA, CDR2 YSLEER. The CDR3 here is CASSQDNEQFF. The CDR3 DNA is TGCGCCAGCAGCCAAGACAATGAGCAGTTCTTC.

To note about this clone: Other nucleotide sequences in the sample specify the same CDR3. V is TRBV5-1 and J is TRBJ1-2; possible D gene TRBD1, 5 bases. The length of the CDR3 is 14 residues. Trimming shortened V by 3 bases and J by 4 bases, and 13 bases separated the two germline ends. Germline V gene lookup returns CDR1 SGHRS and CDR2 YFSETQ. The CDR3 loop reads CASSSGTGIYGYTF. DNA of the CDR3: TGCGCCAGCAGCTCGGGGACCGGAATCTATGGCTACACCTTC.

The chain combines TRBV15 with TRBJ2-1; D unclear. The V end was cut by 4 bases, the J end by 0 bases, with 10 bases between. The CDR3 has 15 residues. The germline V gene has CDR1 LNHNV and CDR2 YYDKDF (reference sequence). The CDR3 DNA follows: TGTGCCACCAGCATTTCTAGGAGCTCCTACAATGAGCAGTTCTTC. Protein product: CATSISRSSYNEQFF. The full variable domain, with the rest looked up from reference TRBV15 and TRBJ2-1, is DAMVIQNPRYQVTQFGKPVTLSCSQTLNHNVMYWYQQKSSQAPKLLFHYYDKDFNNEADTPDNFQSRRPNTSFCFLDIRSPGLGDTAMYLCATSISRSSYNEQFFGPGTRLTVL.

V usage is TRBV5-4 and J usage is TRBJ2-5, with a possible D match to TRBD2 (5 bases). Trimming took 5 bases from V and 0 from J, leaving 8 bases between them. This CDR3 has 13 amino acids. Germline CDR1 SGHNT, CDR2 YYREEE (reference sequence). Here the CDR3 DNA reads TGTGCCAGCAGGGGAGCGGACCAAGAGACCCAGTACTTC. Translation: CASRGADQETQYF. Complete variable domain (other parts from reference TRBV5-4 and TRBJ2-5): ETGVTQSPTHLIKTRGQQVTLRCSSQSGHNTVSWYQQALGQGPQFIFQYYREEENGRGNFPPRFSGLQFPNYSSELNVNALELDDSALYLCASRGADQETQYFGPGTRLLVL.

The chain is built from TRBV28 and TRBJ2-2; D is ambiguous. CDR1 and CDR2 from the germline V gene are MDHEN and SYDVKM. Trimming pared 2 bases from V and 4 bases from J, leaving 14 bases between. This CDR3 contains 16 residues. CDR3 in DNA: TGTGCCAGCAGTTTAGGGCAAAGGAGAGCCACCGGGGAGCTGTTTTTT. Translation gives CASSLGQRRATGELFF.

This clone has only one observation. The chain recombines TRBV27 with TRBJ2-2; D gene ambiguous. Germline assignment: CDR1 MNHEY and CDR2 SMNVEV (reference sequence). Trimming shortened V by 0 bases and J by 4 bases, and 9 bases separated the two germline ends. The CDR3 runs 15 residues. The CDR3 loop reads CASSLSRIPTGELFF. The CDR3 DNA follows: TGTGCCAGCAGTTTATCGCGGATACCCACCGGGGAGCTGTTTTTT.

The chain recombines TRBV9 with TRBJ2-5, with a possible D match to TRBD1 (6 bases). V gave up 4 bases and J gave up 5 bases, with 18 bases separating them. Looked up from germline, CDR1 is SGDLS and CDR2 is YYNGEE. The CDR3 sequence is 15 residues long. CDR3 nucleotides: TGTGCCAGCAGCATCGGGCAGGGGTGGCTGGAGACCCAGTACTTC. Its translation is CASSIGQGWLETQYF. Based on the CDR3 plus reference TRBV9 and TRBJ2-5, the full variable domain is DSGVTQTPKHLITATGQRVTLRCSPRSGDLSVYWYQQSLDQGLQFLIQYYNGEERAKGNILERFSAQQFPDLHSELNLSSLELGDSALYFCASSIGQGWLETQYFGPGTRLLVL.

This chain joins TRBV27 and TRBJ1-5; tentative D call: TRBD1 (5 bases). Germline V gene sequence: CDR1 MNHEY, CDR2 SMNVEV (reference sequence). The CDR3 is made up of 14 amino acids. V was pared by 6 bases and J by 3 bases, with 12 bases between. This CDR3 is CASRPTALNQPQHF. CDR3 sequence (DNA): TGTGCCAGCAGGCCGACAGCGCTCAATCAGCCCCAGCATTTT.

This sequence joins TRBV5-6 and TRBJ2-5; D is unresolved. This CDR3 is built from 13 residues. Per germline, CDR1 SGHDT and CDR2 YYEEEE. The ends were cut back, 7 bases at V and 5 bases at J, with 15 bases in the middle. CDR3 sequence reads: CASRPARWETQYF. CDR3 in DNA: TGTGCCAGCCGACCGGCTAGGTGGGAGACCCAGTACTTC.

Of note for this clone: A read error may explain this, as a much larger clone is one base away. The J gene is TRBJ2-7, the V gene TRBV14, with D uncertain. Trimming took 4 bases from V and 0 from J, leaving 1 base between them. CDR3 size: 11 residues. The germline CDR1 and CDR2 sequences are SGHDN and FVKESK. The DNA for the CDR3 is TGTGCCAGCAGCCCCTCCTACGAGCAGTACTTC. It encodes CASSPSYEQYF.

V is TRBV14 and J is TRBJ2-1; D call uncertain. CDR3 length: 13 amino acids. The germline V gene has CDR1 SGHDN and CDR2 FVKESK. The V gene lost 4 bases and the J gene lost 3 bases, with 7 bases spanning the gap. CDR3 amino acids: CASSPELYNEQFF. Written as DNA, the CDR3 is TGTGCCAGCAGCCCAGAGCTCTACAATGAGCAGTTCTTC.

The chain recombines TRBV7-2 with TRBJ2-3; 13 nucleotides align to TRBD2. Trimming cost V 4 bases and J 5 bases; bases outside gene matches: 6. The germline gives CDR1 SGHTA, CDR2 FQGNSA. This CDR3 region has 16 residues. CDR3 in amino acids: CASSSRTSGRLDTQYF. CDR3 nucleotides: TGTGCCAGCAGCTCTCGGACTAGCGGGAGATTAGATACGCAGTATTTT.

The chain couples TRBV7-9 to TRBJ2-6; D is unclear. Trimming pared 6 bases from V and 0 bases from J, leaving 12 bases between. The CDR3 sequence is 16 residues long. The V gene's germline CDR1 is SEHNR and CDR2 FQNEAQ (reference sequence). The CDR3 bases are TGTGCCAGCAGTGGCAGATCTAGCTCTGGGGCCAACGTCCTGACTTTC. Translating it yields CASSGRSSSGANVLTF.

V usage is TRBV6-6 and J usage is TRBJ2-7; D may be TRBD2 (6 bases). Germline V CDR1 and CDR2: MNHNY, SVGAGI (reference sequence). V was trimmed by 6 bases and J by 0 bases, leaving 15 bases between them. The CDR3 is 15 amino acids. Here the CDR3 reads CASRTGVRPSYEQYF. The CDR3 region has the DNA TGTGCCAGCAGGACGGGAGTCAGGCCCTCCTACGAGCAGTACTTC.

The chain combines TRBV5-1 with TRBJ2-7, with 8 bases that match TRBD2. Trimming removed 4 bases from V and 1 base from J; junction bases left unmatched: 10. CDR3 size: 16 residues. Germline lookup yields CDR1 SGHRS and CDR2 YFSETQ. The CDR3 spells CASSPLPGGRSYEQYF. The CDR3 nucleotides read TGCGCCAGCAGCCCTCTCCCCGGCGGGAGGTCCTACGAGCAGTACTTC.

This chain links TRBV10-3 with TRBJ2-3; D is perhaps TRBD1 or TRBD2 (6 bases each). The CDR3 is made up of 15 amino acids. Germline lookup yields CDR1 ENHRY and CDR2 SYGVKD. V lost 5 bases, J lost 5 bases, and 17 bases lay in between. CDR3 protein: CAISSMDRLGDTQYF. As DNA, the CDR3 is TGTGCCATCAGTTCCATGGACAGACTAGGAGATACGCAGTATTTT.

The chain uses TRBV6-1 and TRBJ2-7; 11 nucleotides line up with TRBD2. The CDR3 runs 15 residues. The V and J ends lost 10 bases and 1 base, in that order; junction bases with no gene match: 9. Germline loops: CDR1 MNHNS, CDR2 SASEGT. CDR3 DNA: TGTGCCACCGCTAGGGGACTAGCGGAATCCTACGAGCAGTACTTC. It codes for CATARGLAESYEQYF.